This T cell receptor (beta chain) appears in the sequencing data of a study of OX40 agonist ivuxolimab in advanced cancers. The method was immunoSEQ multiplex PCR; TCRdb's version includes in-frame clones alone and lacks a portion of them. The sample records some 86,000 clones, less than 95% being singletons. Sampling times: baseline, cycle 4 day 1, cycle 7 day 1. This receptor was taken from an adult with an advanced solid tumor such as melanoma, head and neck, liver or kidney cancer. This material consisted of CD4+ or CD8+ T cells sorted from blood, taken in a trial of the OX40 agonist ivuxolimab.

Written as DNA, the CDR3 is TGCGCCAGCAGCCAAGAGAGTCTAGCGGGAAAAAACATTCAGTACTTC. Its protein is CASSQESLAGKNIQYF. This sequence joins TRBV4-1 and TRBJ2-4; 9 nucleotides line up with TRBD2. The germline gives CDR1 MGHRA, CDR2 YSYEKL. The CDR3 loop spans 16 amino acids. V was pared by 0 bases and J by 4 bases, with 4 bases of the junction left unmatched.